The entry that follows covers one T cell receptor beta chain sequence. Antigen specificity is unknown. Germline values: CDR1 SGHAT, CDR2 FQNNGV. V dropped 4 bases and J dropped 7; count of bases not matched to a gene: 7. The CDR3 is 15 residues long. Amplification used 60 Vbeta primers and 13 Jbeta primers. Measured with immunoSEQ multiplex PCR; TCRdb has only the in-frame clones, and not every one. The sample holds fewer than 250,000 clones, 65% to 85% seen once. The sample belongs to a study of cytomegalovirus exposure and HLA in healthy donors. At the level of the study: Earlier, 117 million unique TCR beta sequences were recovered from about 200 million T cells by an analysis.

Whole-study results and caveats: Cytomegalovirus status, reportedly, was diagnosed with high specificity and sensitivity by the classifier. Later work associated fewer than 20,000 TCR beta sequences with HLA alleles at 0.05 false discovery rate. In terms of immune exposure information, only CMV serostatus was available.

Sequences were obtained from PBMCs. V usage is TRBV11-2 and J usage is TRBJ1-4; 9 bases line up with TRBD1. This clonotype was obtained from a man aged 18 to 30 in good health and CMV-seronegative. CDR3 amino acids: CASSSLQGASEKLFF. The CDR3 nucleotides read TGTGCCAGCAGCTCTTTACAGGGGGCTAGTGAAAAACTGTTTTTT.